One and the same sample provided the 29 T cell receptor beta chains below, sequenced in a study of blood T cells in healthy people across ages. Through a sample-barcoded 5' primer and a J-beta primer mix, a second PCR was run for roughly 6 to 12 cycles. TCRdb passed the 5' RACE reads through MiXCR, listing each CDR3 protein once. The sample yields some 1.5 million distinct CDR3 sequences, 25% to 30% seen once. What was sequenced was blood. Source of these receptors: a woman aged 30 to 39 in good health.

V and J are TRBV3-1 and TRBJ1-6, with D possibly being TRBD1 (5 bases). The CDR3 consists of 17 residues. Germline CDR1 and CDR2: LGHDT and YNNKEL (reference sequence). Trimming took 4 bases from V and 7 from J, leaving 20 bases between them. The CDR3 reads CASSLRGSTDENSPLHF. Here the CDR3 DNA reads TGTGCCAGCAGCCTTAGAGGGTCGACAGATGAAAATTCACCCCTCCACTTT.

DNA for the CDR3: TGCGCCAGCAGCCCTTACGATACTAGCACAGATACGCAGTATTTT. This sequence encodes CASSPYDTSTDTQYF. The chain is built from TRBV4-1 and TRBJ2-3; D gene unclear. Deletions cut 4 bases from V and 0 bases from J, with 11 bases between. CDR1 is MGHRA and CDR2 is YSYEKL in the germline V gene. This CDR3 is 15 amino acids long.

The rearrangement links TRBV9 to TRBJ2-7; 7 positions match TRBD2. CDR1 and CDR2 (germline): SGDLS, YYNGEE. V was clipped by 0 bases and J by 5 bases; unmatched bases: 5. The CDR3 extends over 14 amino acids. The CDR3 sequence: CASSVETSADEQYF. In nucleotides, the CDR3 is TGTGCCAGCAGCGTAGAAACTAGCGCCGACGAGCAGTACTTC.

The chain links TRBV3-1 to TRBJ1-5; D is possibly TRBD1 (6 bases). This CDR3 contains 15 residues. Trimming took off 4 bases at V and 6 bases at J, with 16 bases between the two ends. Germline CDR1 LGHDT, CDR2 YNNKEL (reference sequence). For the CDR3, the DNA is TGTGCCAGCAGCCGGGGGTCAGGGGCGGGTCAGCCCCAGCATTTT. As protein: CASSRGSGAGQPQHF.

This clonotype has a handful of counts. This sequence joins TRBV30 and TRBJ1-2; D remains ambiguous. CDR1 and CDR2 (germline): GTSNPN, SVGIG (reference sequence). Trimming stripped 2 bases from V and 2 bases from J, with 15 bases between. The CDR3 is 15 residues long. The CDR3 DNA reads TGTGCCTGGAGTCCCCCGGGCCGGGCGAACTATGGCTACACCTTC. Translation: CAWSPPGRANYGYTF.

As regards this clonotype: The final CDR3 position lacks the conserved phenylalanine or tryptophan, pointing to a likely read error. This chain uses TRBV28 with TRBJ2-3, with D possibly matching TRBD1 (5 bases). V gave up 2 bases and J gave up 2 bases, with 14 bases separating them. CDR1 is MDHEN, CDR2 SYDVKM, per germline. This CDR3 has 16 amino acids. The CDR3 loop is CASSLQGASPTDTQYV. The DNA for the CDR3 is TGTGCCAGCAGTTTACAAGGGGCCAGCCCCACAGATACGCAGTATGTT.

This clonotype was seen repeatedly, ten times or more. The chain links TRBV9 to TRBJ2-7, with 9 bases that match TRBD1. With V trimmed by 3 bases and J by 5 bases, 9 bases remained unmatched. From germline, CDR1 is SGDLS and CDR2 YYNGEE. The CDR3 spans 15 residues. CDR3 in amino acids: CASSARTGAPHEQYF. The CDR3 DNA reads as TGTGCCAGCAGCGCGAGGACAGGGGCTCCCCACGAGCAGTACTTC. Looking up the rest from reference TRBV9 and TRBJ2-7 gives the full variable domain: DSGVTQTPKHLITATGQRVTLRCSPRSGDLSVYWYQQSLDQGLQFLIQYYNGEERAKGNILERFSAQQFPDLHSELNLSSLELGDSALYFCASSARTGAPHEQYFGPGTRLTVT.

V gene TRBV27 combines with J gene TRBJ1-2; the D is unclear. Trimming removed 8 bases at V and 8 bases at J, with 15 bases between. This CDR3 is built from 12 residues. Germline loops: CDR1 MNHEY, CDR2 SMNVEV (reference sequence). The CDR3 DNA follows: TGTGCCAGCGCCACCGCGGGGTCGGGCTACACCTTC. Its translation: CASATAGSGYTF.

The chain is built from TRBV5-1 and TRBJ1-1; tentative D call: TRBD1 (6 bases). Looked up from germline, CDR1 is SGHRS and CDR2 is YFSETQ. CDR3 length: 15 residues. V was pared by 0 bases and J by 4 bases, with 13 bases between. The CDR3 DNA reads as TGCGCCAGCAGCTTGGACAGGGCGGTTGGCACTGAAGCTTTCTTT. Translated: CASSLDRAVGTEAFF. The variable domain in full, completed from reference TRBV5-1 and TRBJ1-1, reads KAGVTQTPRYLIKTRGQQVTLSCSPISGHRSVSWYQQTPGQGLQFLFEYFSETQRNKGNFPGRFSGRQFSNSRSEMNVSTLELGDSALYLCASSLDRAVGTEAFFGQGTRLTVV.

The chain combines TRBV6-5 with TRBJ2-7, with 9 bases matching TRBD1. This CDR3 is 14 amino acids long. Losses at the gene ends were 9 bases for V and 6 bases for J; bases not matched to a gene: 12. The germline V gene has CDR1 MNHEY and CDR2 SVGAGI. This chain's CDR3 is CARRAGTGIGEQYF. In DNA, the CDR3 is TGTGCCAGGAGAGCGGGGACAGGGATCGGCGAGCAGTACTTC.

This clonotype has a handful of counts. The V and J genes are TRBV5-6 and TRBJ1-5; maybe TRBD1 (5 bases). Trimming pared 2 bases from V and 7 bases from J, leaving 16 bases between. The length of the CDR3 is 15 residues. Germline assignment: CDR1 SGHDT and CDR2 YYEEEE. Here the CDR3 reads CASSLLRDLRQPQHF. The CDR3 DNA follows: TGTGCCAGCAGCTTACTAAGGGACCTTCGGCAGCCCCAGCATTTT. Together with reference TRBV5-6 and TRBJ1-5, the CDR3 gives the full variable domain: DAGVTQSPTHLIKTRGQQVTLRCSPKSGHDTVSWYQQALGQGPQFIFQYYEEEERQRGNFPDRFSGHQFPNYSSELNVNALLLGDSALYLCASSLLRDLRQPQHFGDGTRLSIL.

The chain joins TRBV19 to TRBJ2-3, with TRBD2 matching over 13 bases. J gave up 2 bases and V 5 bases, and 4 bases lay outside the gene matches. Germline CDR1 reads LNHDA; CDR2 reads SQIVND (reference sequence). The CDR3 consists of 16 residues. The CDR3 loop is CASSRTSGGYTDTQYF. DNA of the CDR3: TGTGCCAGTAGTCGGACTAGCGGGGGTTACACAGATACGCAGTATTTT.

In regard to this clonotype: Just one base apart from a much larger clone, this may be a read error. The chain couples TRBV5-1 to TRBJ1-2; D unresolved. The V gene lost 4 bases and the J gene lost 8 bases, with 15 bases spanning the gap. Germline V CDR1 and CDR2: SGHRS, YFSETQ. The CDR3 consists of 13 residues. The CDR3 region has the DNA TGCGCCAGCAGCCACGGACTCGGCCAAGGCTACACCTTC. Amino acid sequence: CASSHGLGQGYTF.

This clonotype was observed at least ten times. The chain joins TRBV4-1 to TRBJ2-1; 9 bases agree with TRBD1. The V gene end was trimmed by 0 bases and the J gene end by 3 bases; junction bases not matched to a gene: 3. Germline values: CDR1 MGHRA, CDR2 YSYEKL. There are 16 residues in the CDR3. DNA for the CDR3: TGCGCCAGCAGCCAAGACCGGGACAGGGACTACAATGAGCAGTTCTTC. Protein product: CASSQDRDRDYNEQFF.

This clonotype came up a few times. This chain uses TRBV18 with TRBJ2-3; 8 bases agree with TRBD2. This CDR3 region has 15 residues. Per the germline V gene, CDR1 is KGHSH and CDR2 is LQKENI. V trimming: 2 bases; J trimming: 4 bases; junction bases outside the gene matches: 5. In nucleotides, the CDR3 is TGTGCCAGCTCACCAAAAGCGGGGGTGGCAGATACGCAGTATTTT. Its protein product is CASSPKAGVADTQYF.

This clonotype has more than one count but fewer than ten. The chain uses TRBV7-6 and TRBJ2-7, with 10 bases aligning to TRBD1. This CDR3 is built from 15 residues. Germline values: CDR1 SGHVS, CDR2 FNYEAQ. J was trimmed by 5 bases and V by 5 bases; bases with no gene match: 9. CDR3 sequence (DNA): TGTGCCAGCAGCACAAATCCGGGACAGGGGAACGAGCAGTACTTC. Protein sequence: CASSTNPGQGNEQYF.

Many counts were recorded for this clonotype. This chain joins TRBV3-1 and TRBJ2-3, with D hard to call. Trimming removed 3 bases from V and 2 bases from J, with 6 bases in between. CDR1 and CDR2 (germline): LGHDT, YNNKEL (reference sequence). This CDR3 has 13 residues. CDR3 bases: TGTGCCAGCAGCCACACTAACACAGATACGCAGTATTTT. Protein: CASSHTNTDTQYF.

At least ten counts were recorded for this clonotype. The chain combines TRBV20-1 with TRBJ2-7; D may be TRBD1 or TRBD2 (5 bases each). CDR3 length equals 13 residues. In germline, CDR1 is DFQATT, CDR2 SNEGSKA (reference sequence). The V end lost 6 bases, the J end lost 2 bases, and 14 bases lay between the germline ends. CDR3 sequence (DNA): TGCAGTGCCGCCGAGGGGATTGCCTACGAGCAGTACTTC. Translation: CSAAEGIAYEQYF.

The chain uses TRBV20-1 and TRBJ2-3; D gene uncertain. The CDR3 runs to 16 residues. V lost 1 base, J lost 0 bases, and 14 bases lay in between. Germline V gene lookup returns CDR1 DFQATT and CDR2 SNEGSKA (reference sequence). In DNA form, the CDR3 reads TGCAGTGCTAGAGCAAGAGTACTATACAGCACAGATACGCAGTATTTT. It specifies CSARARVLYSTDTQYF.

This clonotype was detected a few times. The V and J genes are TRBV5-1 and TRBJ2-1; D gene unclear. Trimming removed 4 bases at V and 12 bases at J, with 14 bases between. CDR1 and CDR2 from the germline V gene are SGHRS and YFSETQ. CDR3 length equals 12 residues. CDR3: CASSLPAVGQFF. The CDR3 DNA reads TGCGCCAGCAGCCTCCCGGCGGTGGGGCAGTTCTTC.

This chain's CDR3 is CASSVVGGGEQYF. For the CDR3, the DNA is TGTGCCAGCAGCGTAGTAGGGGGGGGTGAGCAGTACTTC. The genes are TRBV9 and TRBJ2-7; a weak D match, TRBD2 (7 bases). Trimming took off 0 bases at V and 7 bases at J, with 11 bases between the two ends. Germline V gives CDR1 SGDLS, CDR2 YYNGEE. There are 13 residues in the CDR3.

This clonotype was picked up a small number of times. The gene calls are TRBV6-5 and TRBJ2-1; D uncertain. This CDR3 is 14 amino acids long. Looked up from germline, CDR1 is MNHEY and CDR2 is SVGAGI. The ends were cut back, 0 bases at V and 13 bases at J, with 16 bases in the middle. The DNA for the CDR3 is TGTGCCAGCAGTTACTCGGGCAGACAAGAGACCCAGTTCTTC. Translating gives CASSYSGRQETQFF.

A few counts support this clonotype. J is TRBJ2-7 and V is TRBV14, with D uncertain. Germline-derived CDR1 and CDR2 are SGHDN and FVKESK. This CDR3 region has 16 residues. Deletions cut 0 bases from V and 2 bases from J, with 14 bases between. CDR3 residues: CASSQERSARPYEQYF. DNA for the CDR3: TGTGCCAGCAGCCAAGAGAGATCTGCGCGACCCTACGAGCAGTACTTC.

This chain links TRBV27 with TRBJ2-1; D possibly corresponds to TRBD2 (7 bases). Between the trimmed V and J ends, which lost 5 bases and 10 bases, there was a span of 21 bases. CDR1 is MNHEY, CDR2 SMNVEV, per germline (reference sequence). CDR3 length equals 15 residues. CDR3 nucleotides: TGTGCCAGCAGTCCTCAGCGGGACATCTCCTACGAGCAGTTCTTC. This sequence encodes CASSPQRDISYEQFF.

This clonotype was observed a few times. The gene calls are TRBV10-3 and TRBJ2-2; no definite D call. CDR1 ENHRY and CDR2 SYGVKD come from the germline V gene. With 3 bases removed from V and 6 bases from J, the gap between germline ends came to 5 bases. The CDR3 extends over 12 amino acids. CDR3 residues: CAISDRPGELFF. The CDR3 DNA reads as TGTGCCATCAGTGACCGGCCCGGGGAGCTGTTTTTT.

This sequence joins TRBV4-3 and TRBJ1-4, with 8 bases that match TRBD1. Unmatched junction bases numbered 16, after V lost 0 bases and J lost 7 bases. This CDR3 contains 19 residues. Germline lookup yields CDR1 LGHNA and CDR2 YSLEER. The CDR3 DNA reads TGCGCCAGCAGCCAAGAGATTCAGGGACAGGAGGCAACAGGTGAAAAACTGTTTTTT. Protein product: CASSQEIQGQEATGEKLFF.

The chain employs TRBV5-1 and TRBJ2-1; 9 nucleotides line up with TRBD2. CDR1 SGHRS and CDR2 YFSETQ come from the germline V gene. There are 15 residues in the CDR3. V shed 0 bases, J shed 13 bases, and the junction held 11 bases outside the gene matches. CDR3 region: CASSLEGLAGRQQFF. The CDR3 nucleotides read TGCGCCAGCAGCTTGGAAGGGCTAGCGGGGCGTCAACAGTTCTTC.

This clonotype was recorded many times. The rearrangement uses TRBV29-1 and TRBJ2-6; perhaps D is TRBD1 or TRBD2 (5 bases each). The CDR3 has 14 residues. V was shortened by 1 base and J by 2 bases, with 6 bases between the two germline ends. The germline gives CDR1 SQVTM, CDR2 ANQGSEA. CDR3: CSVEGGTGANVLTF. The DNA of the CDR3 is TGCAGCGTTGAAGGGGGGACTGGGGCCAACGTCCTGACTTTC.

To note about this clonotype: Given a much more abundant clone one base away, this may be a read error. This rearrangement joins TRBV12-3 or TRBV12-4 to TRBJ2-5; 7 bases are shared with TRBD2. Trimming cost V 6 bases and J 4 bases; bases outside gene matches: 5. The CDR3 contains 13 residues. CDR3 DNA: TGTGCCAGCAGGTTCTCGGGAGGAGAGACCCAGTACTTC. Translation: CASRFSGGETQYF.